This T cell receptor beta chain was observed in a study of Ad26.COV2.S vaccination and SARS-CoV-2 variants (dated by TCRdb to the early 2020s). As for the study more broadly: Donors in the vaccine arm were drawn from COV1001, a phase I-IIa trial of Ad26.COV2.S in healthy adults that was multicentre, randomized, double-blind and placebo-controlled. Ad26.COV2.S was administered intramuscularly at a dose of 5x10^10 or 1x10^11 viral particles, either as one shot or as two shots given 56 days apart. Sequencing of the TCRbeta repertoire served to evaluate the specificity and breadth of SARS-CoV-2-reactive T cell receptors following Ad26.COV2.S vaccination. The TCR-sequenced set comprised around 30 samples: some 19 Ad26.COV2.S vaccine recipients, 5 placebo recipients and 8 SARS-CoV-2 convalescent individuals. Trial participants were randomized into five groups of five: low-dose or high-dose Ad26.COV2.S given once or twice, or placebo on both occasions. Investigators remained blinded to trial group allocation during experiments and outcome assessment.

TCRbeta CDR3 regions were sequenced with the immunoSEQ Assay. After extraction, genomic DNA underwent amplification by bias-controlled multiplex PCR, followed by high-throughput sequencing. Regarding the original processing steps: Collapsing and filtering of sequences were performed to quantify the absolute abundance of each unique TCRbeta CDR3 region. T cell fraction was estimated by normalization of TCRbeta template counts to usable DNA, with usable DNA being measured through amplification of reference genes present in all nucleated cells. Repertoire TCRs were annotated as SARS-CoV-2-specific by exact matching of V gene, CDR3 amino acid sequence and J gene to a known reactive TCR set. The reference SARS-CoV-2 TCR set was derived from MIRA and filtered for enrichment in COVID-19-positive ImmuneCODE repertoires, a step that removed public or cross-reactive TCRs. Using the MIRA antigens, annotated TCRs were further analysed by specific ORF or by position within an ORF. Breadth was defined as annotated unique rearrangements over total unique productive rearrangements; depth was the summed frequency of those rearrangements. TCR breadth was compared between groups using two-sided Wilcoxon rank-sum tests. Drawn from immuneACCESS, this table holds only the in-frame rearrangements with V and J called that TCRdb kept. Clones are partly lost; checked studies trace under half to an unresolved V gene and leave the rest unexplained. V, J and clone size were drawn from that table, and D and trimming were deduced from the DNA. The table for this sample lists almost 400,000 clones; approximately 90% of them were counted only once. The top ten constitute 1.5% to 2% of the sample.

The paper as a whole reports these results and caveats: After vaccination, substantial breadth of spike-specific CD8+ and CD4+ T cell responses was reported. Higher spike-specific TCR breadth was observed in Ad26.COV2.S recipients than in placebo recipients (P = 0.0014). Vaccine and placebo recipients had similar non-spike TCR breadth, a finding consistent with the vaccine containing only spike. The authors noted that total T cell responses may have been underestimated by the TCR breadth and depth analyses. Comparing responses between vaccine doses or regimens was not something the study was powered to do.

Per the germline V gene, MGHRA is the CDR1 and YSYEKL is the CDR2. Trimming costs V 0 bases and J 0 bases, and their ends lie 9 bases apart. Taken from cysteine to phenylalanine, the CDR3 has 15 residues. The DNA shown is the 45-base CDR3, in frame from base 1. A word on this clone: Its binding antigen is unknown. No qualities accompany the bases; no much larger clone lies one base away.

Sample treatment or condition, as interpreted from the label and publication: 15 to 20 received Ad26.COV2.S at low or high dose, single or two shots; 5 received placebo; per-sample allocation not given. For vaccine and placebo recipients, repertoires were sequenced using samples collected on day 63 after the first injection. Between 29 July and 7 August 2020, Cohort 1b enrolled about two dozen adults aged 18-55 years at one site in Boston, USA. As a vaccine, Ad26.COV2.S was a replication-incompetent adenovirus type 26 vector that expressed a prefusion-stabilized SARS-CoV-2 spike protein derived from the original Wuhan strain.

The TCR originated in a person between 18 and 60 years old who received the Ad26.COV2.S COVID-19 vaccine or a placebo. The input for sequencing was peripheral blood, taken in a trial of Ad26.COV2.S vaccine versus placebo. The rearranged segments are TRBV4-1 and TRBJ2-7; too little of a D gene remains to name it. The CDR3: CASSQESTSSYEQYF. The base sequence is TGCGCCAGCAGCCAAGAATCGACCTCCTCCTACGAGCAGTACTTC.